The clone carrying this T cell receptor (beta chain) came up a few times. Its cognate antigen is unknown. This entry is derived from a study of early T cells in non-severe SARS-CoV-2 infection. On the study more broadly: Chains from this unsorted whole-blood bulk RNA could not be paired.

Whole-study results and caveats: A preference for anti-spike CD8 responses marked VDJdb matching, which missed private and CD4 specificities.

Each cDNA molecule carried a unique molecular identifier. TCRdb re-analysed the 5' RACE reads in MiXCR, keeping a single row per CDR3 protein. The sample lists about 60,000 distinct CDR3 sequences; 8% to 9.5% were seen once. This CDR3 is built from 14 residues. Germline-derived CDR1 and CDR2 are SEHNR and FQNEAQ (reference sequence). Trimming shortened V by 7 bases and J by 1 base, and 13 bases separated the two germline ends. The TCR comes from an adult who was a healthcare worker with PCR-confirmed SARS-CoV-2 infection or an uninfected control (not recorded which). Sequences were obtained from whole blood. This sequence joins TRBV7-9 and TRBJ1-1, with TRBD1 as a possible D gene (5 bases). CDR3 DNA: TGTGCCAGCAATAGGGGAGGTGGGAACACTGAAGCTTTCTTT. Translation: CASNRGGGNTEAFF.